This paragraph covers one T cell receptor (beta chain) sequence. Assay used: immunoSEQ multiplex PCR; TCRdb lists only in-frame clones, some missing. Of about 79,000 clones in the sample, 94% were seen once. CDR1 MNHEY and CDR2 SVGAGI come from the germline V gene. CDR3 length equals 13 residues. V shed 5 bases and J 9 bases; nucleotides not matched to a gene: 6. The record originates from a study of technical replicates of blood from a handful of donors. The chain employs TRBV6-5 and TRBJ1-2; 10 nucleotides align to TRBD1. The sample was T cells isolated from PBMCs. This clonotype was sampled from a human donor in good health. In nucleotides, the CDR3 is TGTGCCAGCAGTCCGACAGGGGGCCCAAGCTACACCTTC. Translation: CASSPTGGPSYTF.